The rows below give T cell receptor beta chains drawn from one sample of a study of OX40 agonist ivuxolimab in advanced cancers. TCRdb's copy holds only in-frame clones and misses some; the assay was immunoSEQ multiplex PCR. The sample consists of roughly 75,000 clones, about 93% of them appearing once. Sequences were derived from CD4+ or CD8+ T cells sorted from blood, sampled in a trial of the OX40 agonist ivuxolimab. Receptors were obtained from an adult with an advanced solid tumor such as melanoma, head and neck, liver or kidney cancer. Both conserved end residues are part of each CDR3. D genes are given only for firm matches. Only part of the rows carry a size: once, few, many, or a class if the clone is expanded.

j_call: TRBJ1-2
v_call: TRBV6-1
d_call: NA
clone_size: few
cdr3_aa: CASTQGSYGYTF
cdr3_nt: TGTGCCAGCACGCAGGGTAGCTATGGCTACACCTTC

j_call: TRBJ1-2
v_call: TRBV27
d_call: TRBD1
clone_size: NA
cdr3_aa: CASSKDRVLSGYTF
cdr3_nt: TGTGCCAGCAGTAAGGACAGGGTGTTAAGTGGCTACACCTTC

j_call: TRBJ2-5
v_call: TRBV5-1
d_call: NA
clone_size: NA
cdr3_aa: CASSLAVGRERETQYF
cdr3_nt: TGCGCCAGCAGCTTGGCCGTGGGGAGAGAGCGAGAGACCCAGTACTTC

j_call: TRBJ2-5
v_call: TRBV5-1
d_call: NA
clone_size: NA
cdr3_aa: CAGCETQYF
cdr3_nt: TGCGCCGGCTGCGAGACCCAGTACTTC

j_call: TRBJ1-5
v_call: TRBV19
d_call: NA
clone_size: NA
cdr3_aa: CARRQDHQPQHF
cdr3_nt: TGTGCCAGAAGACAGGACCATCAGCCCCAGCATTTT

j_call: TRBJ2-1
v_call: TRBV5-6
d_call: NA
clone_size: NA
cdr3_aa: CASSPRDGDDEQFF
cdr3_nt: TGTGCCAGCAGCCCCCGGGACGGGGACGATGAGCAGTTCTTC

j_call: TRBJ2-7
v_call: TRBV10-3
d_call: NA
clone_size: NA
cdr3_aa: CAISSDSYEQYF
cdr3_nt: TGTGCCATCAGTTCCGACAGCTACGAGCAGTACTTC

j_call: TRBJ1-4
v_call: TRBV21-1
d_call: NA
clone_size: NA
cdr3_aa: CASSRRQGVNEKLFF
cdr3_nt: TGTGCCAGCAGCAGAAGACAGGGCGTCAATGAAAAACTGTTTTTT

j_call: TRBJ2-1
v_call: TRBV29-1
d_call: TRBD2
clone_size: NA
cdr3_aa: CSVEGHPGLGYNEQFF
cdr3_nt: TGCAGCGTTGAAGGACACCCGGGACTAGGATACAATGAGCAGTTCTTC

j_call: TRBJ2-1
v_call: TRBV29-1
d_call: NA
clone_size: NA
cdr3_aa: CSVPTVSSYNEQFF
cdr3_nt: TGCAGCGTTCCCACTGTAAGCTCCTACAATGAGCAGTTCTTC

j_call: TRBJ2-2
v_call: TRBV20-1
d_call: NA
clone_size: NA
cdr3_aa: CSASRTGELFF
cdr3_nt: TGCAGTGCTAGTCGGACCGGGGAGCTGTTTTTT

j_call: TRBJ2-7
v_call: TRBV7-6
d_call: TRBD2
clone_size: NA
cdr3_aa: CASSLAASGIYEQYF
cdr3_nt: TGTGCCAGCAGCTTAGCGGCTAGCGGGATTTACGAGCAGTACTTC

j_call: TRBJ2-1
v_call: TRBV13
d_call: TRBD2
clone_size: NA
cdr3_aa: CASSLGLRAGFNEQFF
cdr3_nt: TGTGCCAGCAGCTTAGGCCTAAGAGCGGGATTCAATGAGCAGTTCTTC

j_call: TRBJ2-3
v_call: TRBV27
d_call: TRBD2
clone_size: NA
cdr3_aa: CASSYGGTDTQYF
cdr3_nt: TGTGCCAGCAGTTACGGGGGGACAGATACGCAGTATTTT

j_call: TRBJ2-1
v_call: TRBV5-1
d_call: NA
clone_size: NA
cdr3_aa: CASSLEVGVSYNEQFF
cdr3_nt: TGCGCCAGCAGCTTGGAGGTGGGAGTCTCCTACAATGAGCAGTTCTTC

j_call: TRBJ2-1
v_call: TRBV13
d_call: NA
clone_size: NA
cdr3_aa: CASSLGRGKQFF
cdr3_nt: TGTGCCAGCAGCTTAGGCCGAGGGAAACAGTTCTTC

j_call: TRBJ1-5
v_call: TRBV6-5
d_call: NA
clone_size: NA
cdr3_aa: CASSGSYYSNQPQHF
cdr3_nt: TGTGCCAGCAGTGGGTCGTACTATAGCAATCAGCCCCAGCATTTT

j_call: TRBJ1-1
v_call: TRBV2
d_call: NA
clone_size: NA
cdr3_aa: CASVPAPTNTEAFF
cdr3_nt: TGTGCCAGCGTCCCGGCGCCGACGAACACTGAAGCTTTCTTT

j_call: TRBJ1-5
v_call: TRBV19
d_call: NA
clone_size: NA
cdr3_aa: CASIKLQGNQPQHF
cdr3_nt: TGTGCCAGTATTAAACTTCAGGGGAATCAGCCCCAGCATTTT

j_call: TRBJ1-1
v_call: TRBV10-1
d_call: NA
clone_size: NA
cdr3_aa: CASSESMQEQAFF
cdr3_nt: TGCGCCAGCAGTGAGTCCATGCAGGAACAAGCTTTCTTT

j_call: TRBJ2-4
v_call: TRBV4-1
d_call: NA
clone_size: NA
cdr3_aa: CASSQDNLQNIQYF
cdr3_nt: TGCGCCAGCAGCCAAGATAATCTCCAAAACATTCAGTACTTC

j_call: TRBJ2-1
v_call: TRBV9
d_call: NA
clone_size: NA
cdr3_aa: CASSVAGLVPTYNEQFF
cdr3_nt: TGTGCCAGCAGCGTAGCGGGCCTAGTGCCTACCTACAATGAGCAGTTCTTC

j_call: TRBJ2-7
v_call: TRBV30
d_call: TRBD2
clone_size: NA
cdr3_aa: CALGLAGVPAYEQYF
cdr3_nt: TGTGCCTTGGGACTAGCGGGAGTTCCCGCCTACGAGCAGTACTTC

j_call: TRBJ2-2
v_call: TRBV27
d_call: TRBD1
clone_size: NA
cdr3_aa: CASSLLRTGGMTGELFF
cdr3_nt: TGTGCCAGCAGTTTACTTCGGACAGGGGGCATGACCGGGGAGCTGTTTTTT

j_call: TRBJ2-3
v_call: TRBV4-1
d_call: NA
clone_size: NA
cdr3_aa: CASNDPGAGMGTDTQYF
cdr3_nt: TGCGCCAGCAACGACCCAGGAGCAGGGATGGGCACAGATACGCAGTATTTT

j_call: TRBJ1-1
v_call: TRBV30
d_call: NA
clone_size: few
cdr3_aa: CAWSLGGRGTEAFF
cdr3_nt: TGTGCCTGGAGCCTCGGAGGAAGAGGCACTGAAGCTTTCTTT

j_call: TRBJ1-5
v_call: TRBV5-6
d_call: TRBD1
clone_size: NA
cdr3_aa: CASSLELQGSSNQPQHF
cdr3_nt: TGTGCCAGCAGCTTGGAACTACAGGGGTCTTCCAATCAGCCCCAGCATTTT

j_call: TRBJ2-5
v_call: TRBV6-6
d_call: NA
clone_size: NA
cdr3_aa: CASGSPETQYF
cdr3_nt: TGTGCCAGTGGGTCCCCGGAGACCCAGTACTTC

j_call: TRBJ2-2
v_call: TRBV15
d_call: NA
clone_size: NA
cdr3_aa: CATSRDTGELFF
cdr3_nt: TGTGCCACCAGCAGAGACACCGGGGAGCTGTTTTTT

j_call: TRBJ2-5
v_call: TRBV2
d_call: NA
clone_size: NA
cdr3_aa: CATDRMGRAETQYF
cdr3_nt: TGTGCCACCGACAGGATGGGCAGGGCAGAGACCCAGTACTTC

j_call: TRBJ1-1
v_call: TRBV4-1
d_call: NA
clone_size: NA
cdr3_aa: CASSQDWGGNTEAFF
cdr3_nt: TGCGCCAGCAGCCAAGATTGGGGCGGGAACACTGAAGCTTTCTTT

j_call: TRBJ2-5
v_call: TRBV2
d_call: TRBD2
clone_size: NA
cdr3_aa: CATSIGGLAETQYF
cdr3_nt: TGTGCCACCAGCATCGGGGGACTAGCGGAGACCCAGTACTTC

j_call: TRBJ2-7
v_call: TRBV27
d_call: NA
clone_size: NA
cdr3_aa: CASSLGSPYEQYF
cdr3_nt: TGTGCCAGCAGTTTAGGGAGCCCCTACGAGCAGTACTTC

j_call: TRBJ2-3
v_call: TRBV6-5
d_call: NA
clone_size: NA
cdr3_aa: CASSYGLAKSTDTQYF
cdr3_nt: TGTGCCAGCAGTTACGGTCTAGCGAAGAGCACAGATACGCAGTATTTT

j_call: TRBJ1-6
v_call: TRBV27
d_call: NA
clone_size: NA
cdr3_aa: CASSLSKSSYNSPLHF
cdr3_nt: TGTGCCAGCAGTTTATCGAAGAGCTCCTATAATTCACCCCTCCACTTT

j_call: TRBJ2-1
v_call: TRBV5-1
d_call: NA
clone_size: NA
cdr3_aa: CASSWGQRTNEQFF
cdr3_nt: TGCGCCAGCAGCTGGGGGCAAAGGACCAATGAGCAGTTCTTC

j_call: TRBJ2-7
v_call: TRBV27
d_call: TRBD2
clone_size: NA
cdr3_aa: CASSLGTSGGGEQYF
cdr3_nt: TGTGCCAGCAGTTTGGGGACTAGCGGGGGTGGGGAGCAGTACTTC